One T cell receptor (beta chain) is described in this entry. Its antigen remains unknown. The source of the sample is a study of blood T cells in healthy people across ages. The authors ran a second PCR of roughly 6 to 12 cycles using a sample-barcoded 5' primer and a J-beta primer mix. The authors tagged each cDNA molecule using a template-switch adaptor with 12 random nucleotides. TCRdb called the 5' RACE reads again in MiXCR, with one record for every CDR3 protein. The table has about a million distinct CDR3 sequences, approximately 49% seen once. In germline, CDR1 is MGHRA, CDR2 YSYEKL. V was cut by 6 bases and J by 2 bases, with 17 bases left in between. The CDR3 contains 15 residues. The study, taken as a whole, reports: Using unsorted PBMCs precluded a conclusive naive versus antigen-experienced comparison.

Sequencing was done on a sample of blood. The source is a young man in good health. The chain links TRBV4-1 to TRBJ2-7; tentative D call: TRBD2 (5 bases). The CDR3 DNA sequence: TGCGCCAGCAGAAGCGTCGGGATCACAACCTACGAGCAGTACTTC. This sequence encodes CASRSVGITTYEQYF.